This TCR beta chain was obtained from a study of technical replicates of blood from a few donors. Sequencing used immunoSEQ multiplex PCR; TCRdb keeps in-frame clones, though not all of them. This table has 75,000 to 90,000 clones, approximately 93% appearing once. From germline, CDR1 is GTSNPN and CDR2 SVGIG (reference sequence). Between the trimmed V and J ends, which lost 7 bases and 7 bases, there was a span of 22 bases. This CDR3 has 14 residues. This chain uses TRBV30 with TRBJ2-5; D is perhaps TRBD1 (6 bases). Sequencing used T cells isolated from PBMCs. The TCR originated in a human donor in good health. CDR3 amino acids: CAYAQGRVEGTQYF. In nucleotides, the CDR3 is TGTGCCTACGCTCAGGGGCGGGTCGAGGGGACCCAGTACTTC. Together with reference TRBV30 and TRBJ2-5, the CDR3 gives the full variable domain: SQTIHQWPATLVQPVGSPLSLECTVEGTSNPNLYWYRQAAGRGLQLLFYSVGIGQISSEVPQNLSASRPQDRQFILSSKKLLLSDSGFYLCAYAQGRVEGTQYFGPGTRLLVL.